The subject of this entry is one T cell receptor beta chain. Antigen: not known. The source of the sample is a study of identical twins. Each CDR3 protein is one row after TCRdb ran MiXCR on the 5' RACE reads. In the table there are hundreds of thousands of distinct CDR3 sequences, around 9.7% of which are singletons. The V gene lost 5 bases and the J gene lost 6 bases, with 11 bases spanning the gap. This CDR3 comprises 12 residues. Germline V lookup: CDR1 ENHRY, CDR2 SYGVKD. The study, taken as a whole, reports: Findings came from cross-sectional statistics, without long-term follow-up of donors. With abundant cord blood beta clonotypes, insertions were fewer; memory repertoires showed no such pattern. Invariant MAIT and iNKT cells may have partly biased zero-insertion analyses.

This sample also belongs to another study, concerning yellow fever vaccine responses in identical twins.

The sequenced material came from CD8+ T cells sorted from blood. The chain links TRBV10-3 to TRBJ2-7; TRBD2 is a possible D gene (6 bases). The sequence came from a woman under 30 in good health. CDR3 coding DNA: TGTGCCATCAGTAAGGGCGGGGCCGAGCAGTACTTC. This translates into CAISKGGAEQYF.